The 7 T cell receptor beta chains below come from one sample, sequenced in a study of blood T cell repertoires in COVID-19. The assay was immunoSEQ multiplex PCR, and TCRdb's table has in-frame clones only and misses some. The sample includes about 34,000 clones, approximately 83% of them seen just once. Sequenced material: peripheral blood. These receptor sequences come from a woman aged 55-69 years with active COVID-19.

DNA of the CDR3: TGTGCCAGTACCCCCGGGGACAGAACTAATCAGCCCCAGCATTTT. Amino acid sequence: CASTPGDRTNQPQHF. The rearrangement joins TRBV19 to TRBJ1-5; 7 nucleotides align to TRBD1. This CDR3 contains 15 residues. The trim removed 7 bases at V and 4 bases at J, leaving 10 bases unmatched. Germline CDR1 and CDR2: LNHDA and SQIVND (reference sequence).

V is TRBV28 and J is TRBJ1-4; TRBD1 is a possible D gene (5 bases). CDR1 and CDR2 (germline): MDHEN, SYDVKM. Trimming pared 5 bases from V and 8 bases from J, leaving 15 bases between. This CDR3 is built from 14 residues. The CDR3 spells CASSGGGTDEKLFF. The CDR3 DNA reads TGTGCCAGCAGTGGCGGGGGGACCGACGAAAAACTGTTTTTT.

The chain is built from TRBV3-1 (or the pseudogene TRBV3-2) and TRBJ2-7; D might be TRBD1 (6 bases). Germline values: CDR1 LGHDT, CDR2 YNNKEL (reference sequence). The V gene lost 4 bases and the J gene lost 2 bases, with 12 bases spanning the gap. There are 14 residues in the CDR3. DNA for the CDR3: TGTGCCAGCAGCCGCGAAGGGGGTGCCTACGAGCAGTACTTC. Its protein product is CASSREGGAYEQYF.

This clone was seen a few times. The chain carries TRBV11-3 and TRBJ2-2; D is possibly TRBD2 (6 bases). Per the germline V gene, CDR1 is SGHNT and CDR2 is YENEEA. This CDR3 has 15 residues. Trimming cost V 1 base and J 3 bases, with 9 bases left between them. DNA for the CDR3: TGTGCCAGCAGCTTAGGGGGAGGTGACACCGGGGAGCTGTTTTTT. Encoded protein: CASSLGGGDTGELFF.

The V call is TRBV9, the J call TRBJ1-1, with D possibly TRBD1 on 6 matching bases. Between the trimmed V and J ends, which lost 0 bases and 7 bases, there was a span of 7 bases. In germline, CDR1 is SGDLS, CDR2 YYNGEE. The CDR3 length is 12 residues. Here the CDR3 reads CASSVETGEAFF. In DNA, the CDR3 is TGTGCCAGCAGCGTAGAGACAGGTGAAGCTTTCTTT.

The rearrangement joins TRBV5-1 to TRBJ2-3; tentative D call: TRBD2 (5 bases). CDR3 size: 17 residues. V was shortened by 0 bases and J by 1 base, with 15 bases between the two germline ends. Germline CDR1 and CDR2: SGHRS and YFSETQ. CDR3 sequence (DNA): TGCGCCAGCAGCTTGGACCCTCGGGGAAGAGGCACAGATACGCAGTATTTT. Translating gives CASSLDPRGRGTDTQYF.

This clone has a handful of counts. This chain links TRBV20-1 with TRBJ2-5, with D uncertain. Germline loops: CDR1 DFQATT, CDR2 SNEGSKA (reference sequence). This CDR3 has 11 residues. Trimming pared 1 base from V and 5 bases from J, leaving 5 bases between. Written as DNA, the CDR3 is TGCAGTGCTAGAGTCGCGGAGACCCAGTACTTC. Translation gives CSARVAETQYF.